In its sample, the clone carrying this T cell receptor (beta chain) ranks as medium-sized. The CDR3 covers 12 residues. V trimming: 4 bases; J trimming: 8 bases; junction bases outside the gene matches: 3. Germline CDR1 reads SNHLY; CDR2 reads FYNNEI. TCRdb fed the PCR reads into MiXCR, producing one record per CDR3 protein. The sample has roughly 100,000 distinct CDR3 sequences, roughly half seen once. This record comes from a study of CDR3 diversity in severe acne. This chain joins TRBV2 and TRBJ1-2; 8 nucleotides line up with TRBD1. Input material: blood. The TCR sequence derives from a male donor with acne. CDR3 region: CASSAGGAGYTF. The CDR3 DNA follows: TGTGCCAGCAGTGCAGGGGGCGCCGGCTACACCTTC.